What follows is one T cell receptor (beta chain) and its context. Relative to the germline gene, one junction end is altered; a read error may explain this. The sample is drawn from a study of T-cell memory formation after mild COVID-19. The germline gives CDR1 SGHTA, CDR2 FQGTGA. CDR3 length equals 16 residues. MiXCR, applied by TCRdb to the 5' RACE reads, yields one record per CDR3 protein. The sample carries 150,000 or so distinct CDR3 sequences, approximately 25% recorded once. J is TRBJ2-1 and V is TRBV7-3, with 7 bases that match TRBD1. This TCR was recovered from an adult woman who had mild COVID-19 (a few samples of this study predate the infection). Cell type and time point are not known. The specimen sequenced was PBMCs or a T cell subset sorted from them (not recorded which). DNA of the CDR3: TGTGCCAGCAGCACCGGACAGGCAAGCTCCTACGATGAGCAGTTCTTC. Translating it yields CASSTGQASSYDEQFF.